Below are 2 T cell receptor beta chains sequenced from a single sample in a study of neurological immune-mediated disorders. Via MiXCR, TCRdb re-called the 5' RACE reads, giving one row per CDR3 protein. The sample has approximately 16,000 distinct CDR3 sequences, less than 25% seen once. Sequencing used PBMCs. Receptors were obtained from a man aged 50 or older in good health.

This clonotype counts as medium-sized (0.01 to 0.1%). The rearrangement uses TRBV29-1 and TRBJ2-1, with D perhaps matching TRBD1 or TRBD2 (5 bases each). V was clipped by 0 bases and J by 4 bases, with 10 bases between them. The CDR3 has 14 residues. Germline CDR1 reads SQVTM; CDR2 reads ANQGSEA. Here the CDR3 DNA reads TGCAGCGTTGAAGACAGGGACGGTTACAATGAGCAGTTCTTC. Its translation: CSVEDRDGYNEQFF.

This clonotype appeared many times. The chain joins TRBV29-1 to TRBJ2-6; unclear D gene. The CDR3 spans 16 residues. Germline V gene data show CDR1 as SQVTM and CDR2 as ANQGSEA. With 7 bases removed from V and 0 bases from J, the gap between germline ends came to 16 bases. The CDR3 region has the DNA TGCAGCGCCTCTCCGGGTCCAAGCTCTGGGGCCAACGTCCTGACTTTC. As protein: CSASPGPSSGANVLTF. Drawing the rest from reference TRBV29-1 and TRBJ2-6, the complete variable domain is SAVISQKPSRDICQRGTSLTIQCQVDSQVTMMFWYRQQPGQSLTLIATANQGSEATYESGFVIDKFPISRPNLTFSTLTVSNMSPEDSSIYLCSASPGPSSGANVLTFGAGSRLTVL.